This T cell receptor (beta chain) emerged from a study of Graves' ophthalmopathy and Graves' hyperthyroidism. Across the study: Ahead of any treatment, peripheral blood was obtained at the initial diagnosis.

The table lists this clonotype with many counts. As yet, its antigen is unknown. Study observations and caveats: Most expanded clonotypes from thyroid (those above 0.001 frequency) were also found in blood.

Amplification targeted the TCR beta CDR3 regions, with RNA transcripts as the source material. Second-round multiplex PCR followed a first-round RT-PCR using HTBI primers. TCRdb reanalysed the multiplex PCR reads using MiXCR and keeps one entry per CDR3 protein. The sample holds about 150,000 distinct CDR3 sequences, roughly 37% seen once. Those donors who had ophthalmopathy presented with moderate-to-severe activity, a CAS of ≥3, a NOSPECS of ≥4 and a duration under 3 months. From fresh peripheral blood, about 10 ml in volume, the PBMCs were obtained. The TCR sequence derives from a woman aged 40 to 50 with Graves' ophthalmopathy. Sequenced: peripheral blood.

The CDR3 DNA follows: TGCGCCAGCAGCCTGTCTGAAGGGGGGGCTCTTGAGACCCAGTACTTC. Its translation: CASSLSEGGALETQYF. The chain employs TRBV5-1 and TRBJ2-5; tentatively, D is TRBD2 (7 bases). The germline V gene has CDR1 SGHRS and CDR2 YFSETQ. V shed 4 bases and J shed 5 bases, with 21 bases lying between them. This CDR3 contains 16 residues.